This TCR beta chain derives from a study of blood T cell repertoires in COVID-19. This table comes from immunoSEQ multiplex PCR, and its TCRdb copy is limited to in-frame clones, with some not included. The repertoire holds around 70,000 clones, roughly 85% seen once, with 5.1% in the top ten. CDR1 SEHNR and CDR2 FQNEAQ come from the germline V gene (reference sequence). V lost 3 bases and J 0 bases, leaving 6 bases between the germline ends. CDR3 size: 13 residues. This chain connects TRBV7-9 to TRBJ2-7, with D possibly being TRBD2 (6 bases). The receptor was derived from a human donor in a cohort sampled during active COVID-19. The specimen sequenced was peripheral blood. DNA of the CDR3: TGTGCCAGCAGCTTCGGGAGCTCCTACGAGCAGTACTTC. Translating gives CASSFGSSYEQYF.